These T cell receptor beta chains were read from a single sample in a study of shared clonotypes between healthy human individuals. The table came from immunoSEQ multiplex PCR; TCRdb's copy has only in-frame clones and leaves some out. The sample includes 400,000 to 500,000 clones, 76% of them seen just once. The sequenced sample was PBMCs. Every receptor here comes from a woman between 40 and 55 years old in good health. Some clones in this sample may be carry-over from other donors' samples. Each CDR3 is given without its conserved first and last residue. Fields, in order: J gene, V gene, clone size, CDR3 protein. Only some rows state a clone size, as once, few, many or a class for expanded clones.

J gene: TRBJ1-1; V gene: TRBV10-3; clone size: -; CDR3 protein: ATRGGGTEAF
J gene: TRBJ1-6; V gene: TRBV7-8; clone size: once; CDR3 protein: ASSSDRSSYNSPLH
J gene: TRBJ1-1; V gene: TRBV10-1; clone size: once; CDR3 protein: ASSETGDTEAF
J gene: TRBJ2-5; V gene: TRBV5-1; clone size: -; CDR3 protein: ASSPDGGAGETQY
J gene: TRBJ2-1; V gene: TRBV29-1; clone size: few; CDR3 protein: SGRRQGSYNEQF
J gene: TRBJ1-5; V gene: TRBV18; clone size: -; CDR3 protein: ASSPYINSNQPQH
J gene: TRBJ1-1; V gene: TRBV11-3; clone size: -; CDR3 protein: ASSLTTGTEAF
J gene: TRBJ2-2; V gene: TRBV25-1; clone size: -; CDR3 protein: ASSGHRGNTGELF
J gene: TRBJ1-1; V gene: TRBV10-3; clone size: -; CDR3 protein: AISESRAENTEAF
J gene: TRBJ2-7; V gene: TRBV6-5; clone size: -; CDR3 protein: ASSYEPARPYEQY
J gene: TRBJ1-2; V gene: TRBV14; clone size: -; CDR3 protein: ASSQVRDGGYT
J gene: TRBJ2-7; V gene: TRBV19; clone size: few; CDR3 protein: ASKDSYEQY
J gene: TRBJ1-2; V gene: TRBV5-8; clone size: few; CDR3 protein: ACAPGQPNYGYT
J gene: TRBJ2-1; V gene: TRBV5-1; clone size: -; CDR3 protein: ASASGAGGNNEQF
J gene: TRBJ2-3; V gene: TRBV7-6; clone size: few; CDR3 protein: ASRLTGTDTQY
J gene: TRBJ1-2; V gene: TRBV11-2; clone size: -; CDR3 protein: ASSLNRVDGYT
J gene: TRBJ1-3; V gene: TRBV10-3; clone size: -; CDR3 protein: ATTGVSGNTIY
J gene: TRBJ1-2; V gene: TRBV28; clone size: -; CDR3 protein: ASSGTRSTTNYGYT
J gene: TRBJ2-1; V gene: TRBV19; clone size: -; CDR3 protein: ASSKQHRVRNEQF
J gene: TRBJ2-3; V gene: TRBV7-6; clone size: -; CDR3 protein: ASSLTGTSGTDTQY
J gene: TRBJ2-2; V gene: TRBV28; clone size: -; CDR3 protein: ASSFGFAGELF
J gene: TRBJ1-1; V gene: TRBV2; clone size: -; CDR3 protein: ASSPRQGMNTEAF
J gene: TRBJ1-1; V gene: TRBV19; clone size: -; CDR3 protein: ASSPMTGGIPEAF
J gene: TRBJ2-2; V gene: TRBV25-1; clone size: -; CDR3 protein: ASSRLAANTGELF
J gene: TRBJ1-4; V gene: TRBV2; clone size: -; CDR3 protein: ASNVLSGGEKLF
J gene: TRBJ1-1; V gene: TRBV29-1; clone size: -; CDR3 protein: SVERRGGTEAF
J gene: TRBJ2-7; V gene: TRBV18; clone size: -; CDR3 protein: ASSPEVPPSEQY
J gene: TRBJ2-1; V gene: TRBV7-3; clone size: few; CDR3 protein: ASSLGLAADEQF
J gene: TRBJ2-1; V gene: TRBV7-8; clone size: -; CDR3 protein: ASSSRTSGLSYNEQF
J gene: TRBJ2-1; V gene: TRBV6-1; clone size: once; CDR3 protein: ATAYGNEQF
J gene: TRBJ1-1; V gene: TRBV6-1; clone size: -; CDR3 protein: ASSEGRELNTEAF
J gene: TRBJ1-5; V gene: TRBV7-2; clone size: -; CDR3 protein: ASSLALAGQPQH
J gene: TRBJ1-6; V gene: TRBV6-1; clone size: -; CDR3 protein: ASSGLDGPSSYNSPLH
J gene: TRBJ2-1; V gene: TRBV9; clone size: -; CDR3 protein: ASSTLAGAGYNEQF
J gene: TRBJ2-2; V gene: TRBV28; clone size: many; CDR3 protein: ASKDTGELF
J gene: TRBJ1-4; V gene: TRBV28; clone size: -; CDR3 protein: ASGGEKLF
J gene: TRBJ2-3; V gene: TRBV10-2; clone size: -; CDR3 protein: ASGGDTQY